The sequence of this T cell receptor (beta chain) was determined in a study of blood T cells in healthy people across ages. A second PCR of 7 to 11 cycles used a sample-barcoded 5' primer and a J-beta primer mix. Tagging of each cDNA molecule was performed by a template-switch adaptor with 12 random nucleotides. TCRdb ran MiXCR on the 5' RACE reads and lists one entry per CDR3 protein. The sample includes about 1.6 million distinct CDR3 sequences, approximately 32% of them seen just once. Trimming removed 0 bases from V and 9 bases from J; junction bases left unmatched: 6. CDR1 and CDR2 from the germline V gene are KGHSH and LQKENI. The CDR3 loop spans 15 amino acids.

The J gene is TRBJ2-1, the V gene TRBV18, with TRBD1 matching 9 bases. The sequenced sample consisted of blood. The sequence derives from a woman aged 25-40 years in good health. The CDR3 sequence is CASSPPGQGLGEQFF. The CDR3 DNA sequence: TGTGCCAGCTCACCACCCGGACAGGGGCTGGGTGAGCAGTTCTTC.